This TCR beta chain stems from a study of shared clonotypes between healthy human individuals. Sequencing used immunoSEQ multiplex PCR; TCRdb keeps in-frame clones, though not all of them. The table lists approximately 980,000 clones, about three quarters of them singletons. The receptor was derived from a man aged 18 to 29 in good health. The sequencing input was memory CD4+ T cells sorted from blood. This sample's subset: CD45RA-negative fraction.

CDR3 DNA sequence: TGTGCCAGCAGTGTTAGCGGAGGGAAGACCCAGTACTTC. This translates into CASSVSGGKTQYF. The chain carries TRBV27 and TRBJ2-5, with a weak D call TRBD2 (6 bases). This CDR3 contains 13 residues. V was trimmed by 5 bases and J by 6 bases, leaving 13 bases between them. Looked up from germline, CDR1 is MNHEY and CDR2 is SMNVEV (reference sequence).